The clone carrying this TCR beta chain was counted at least ten times. The antigen is not known. Among the patients, none had received any treatment before thyroid surgery. TCRdb re-clonotyped the PCR reads through MiXCR. The table lists about 93,000 clones, roughly 13% of them singletons, with 10% to 12% in the top ten. The sample originates from a study of metastatic and nonmetastatic thyroid tumors. Study information: Peripheral blood and tumor or nodule samples from malignant and benign thyroid patients were compared. General study results and limits: Relative to benign nodules, malignant thyroid tumors were reportedly characterized by significantly elevated TCR beta diversity in blood and tumor.

The CDR3 has 16 amino acids. J was trimmed by 6 bases and V by 5 bases; bases with no gene match: 7. Germline CDR1 SGHTA, CDR2 FQGTGA. The chain combines TRBV7-3 with TRBJ2-2, with 12 bases matching TRBD2. This clonotype was obtained from a female donor with papillary thyroid cancer or a benign thyroid nodule (not recorded which). Some clones in this sample may be carry-over from other donors' samples. Sequences were obtained from blood. Here the CDR3 reads CASSAGLAGSAGELFF. The CDR3 DNA sequence: TGTGCCAGCAGCGCCGGACTAGCGGGATCGGCCGGGGAGCTGTTTTTT.